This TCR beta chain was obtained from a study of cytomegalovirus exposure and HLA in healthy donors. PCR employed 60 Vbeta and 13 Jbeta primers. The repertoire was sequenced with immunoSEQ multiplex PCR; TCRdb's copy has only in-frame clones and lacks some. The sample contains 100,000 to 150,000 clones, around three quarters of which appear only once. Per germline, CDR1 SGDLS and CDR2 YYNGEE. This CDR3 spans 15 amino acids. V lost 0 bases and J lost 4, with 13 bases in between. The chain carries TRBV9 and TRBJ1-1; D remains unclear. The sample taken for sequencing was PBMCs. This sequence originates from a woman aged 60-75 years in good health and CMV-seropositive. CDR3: CASSVESSMSTEAFF. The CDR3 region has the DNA TGTGCCAGCAGCGTAGAATCTTCTATGTCCACTGAAGCTTTCTTT.